This entry features one T cell receptor (beta chain) sequence. The ends were cut back, 4 bases at V and 6 bases at J, with 13 bases in the middle. The CDR3 totals 14 residues. Germline CDR1 is SGHDN and CDR2 is FVKESK. The method was immunoSEQ multiplex PCR; TCRdb's version includes in-frame clones alone and lacks a portion of them. This sample has around 150,000 clones; around 90% occur once, and the top ten carry approximately 12%. This entry comes from a study of control samples from healthy donors and cancer patients. The TCR sequence derives from a man aged 25-45 years in good health. The chain has TRBV14 and TRBJ2-1; D is undetermined. The sample taken for sequencing was blood. The CDR3 sequence: CASSLGPIPNEQFF. The DNA of the CDR3 is TGTGCCAGCAGCCTTGGACCGATACCCAATGAGCAGTTCTTC.